A selection of T cell receptor beta chains follows, all from one sample in a study of response to subunit inactivated influenza vaccine. One entry per CDR3 protein, called by TCRdb with MiXCR from the RT-PCR reads. Of around 530,000 distinct CDR3 sequences listed, about 10% are singletons. Sequences were derived from PBMCs from blood, sampled on the day of vaccination. Source of these receptors: a man aged 50 or older who received an inactivated influenza vaccine. Both conserved end residues are trimmed from each CDR3. Fields, in order: V gene, D gene, J gene, CDR3 protein. D genes are given only for firm matches.

>TRBV27|.|TRBJ1-5
ASSLSVANNQPQH
>TRBV28|.|TRBJ2-6
ASIDSGANVLT
>TRBV5-1|TRBD2|TRBJ2-1
ASSLRREGRNEQF
>TRBV5-1|.|TRBJ1-1
ASSLAAAYTEAF
>TRBV5-6|.|TRBJ1-5
ASSMGGFGNQPQH
>TRBV4-3|TRBD2|TRBJ2-7
ASSQAWTSGSFEQY
>TRBV12-3/TRBV12-4|.|TRBJ2-3
ASSFTRRPGDTQY
>TRBV28|TRBD2|TRBJ2-1
ASSSPGLAGGSSYNEQF
>TRBV20-1|.|TRBJ1-5
SAQGGNQPQH
>TRBV5-1|.|TRBJ2-7
ASSPNVPPYEQY
>TRBV20-1|TRBD1|TRBJ1-5
SARDWVGEGGSQPQH
>TRBV28|.|TRBJ2-5
ASSSRDNNQETQY
>TRBV12-3/TRBV12-4|TRBD1|TRBJ1-5
ASSPTGGMSNQPQH
>TRBV7-2|.|TRBJ2-3
ASSLNGLSTDTQY
>TRBV4-2|.|TRBJ1-2
ASIQEGGYGYT
>TRBV12-3/TRBV12-4|TRBD1|TRBJ2-1
ASRGQGSSYNEQF
>TRBV10-3|.|TRBJ2-6
ANRREGSGANVLT
>TRBV16|.|TRBJ1-4
ASSTRDPASAYEKLF
>TRBV5-1|.|TRBJ2-3
ASSLLRDPDTQY
>TRBV3-1|.|TRBJ2-7
ASSPYRGLDEQY
>TRBV5-1|.|TRBJ2-7
ASSLADYSTNYEQY
>TRBV11-1|TRBD1|TRBJ2-7
ASSDPRTGGSAGDYEQY
>TRBV2|.|TRBJ2-3
ASSDWWGSSTDTQY
>TRBV28|.|TRBJ2-5
ASRKDSFETQY
>TRBV6-2/TRBV6-3|.|TRBJ2-5
ASTPLGVRETQY
>TRBV7-6|.|TRBJ2-1
ASSLRFGSSSYNEQF
>TRBV5-5|.|TRBJ1-2
ASSLVVSSNYGYT
>TRBV5-1|.|TRBJ2-3
ASSPGPSITDTQY
>TRBV4-3|.|TRBJ1-4
ASSQMRQRKTNEKLF
>TRBV6-2/TRBV6-3|.|TRBJ2-3
ASSYGPSAREVDTQY
>TRBV5-1|.|TRBJ2-7
ASSLGSGLYEQY
>TRBV5-6|.|TRBJ2-7
ASSLGGLEQY
>TRBV27|.|TRBJ1-1
ASSLTGYGGMNTEAF
>TRBV20-1|.|TRBJ1-2
SARDFGTTGYGYT
>TRBV5-1|.|TRBJ2-1
ASSLAPSGSYNEQF
>TRBV7-8|TRBD2|TRBJ2-3
ASSLVVAGGADTQY
>TRBV24-1|TRBD2|TRBJ2-3
ATSAPTGTSGYRVTQLD
>TRBV12-3/TRBV12-4|.|TRBJ2-7
ASSESHEQY
>TRBV3-1|.|TRBJ2-3
ASSPSGLSSTDTQY
>TRBV4-3|.|TRBJ1-2
ASSQDQNRVANYGYT
>TRBV6-1|.|TRBJ2-3
ASRVDQGTDTQY
>TRBV25-1|.|TRBJ1-3
ASSSREVGNTIY
>TRBV12-3/TRBV12-4|TRBD1|TRBJ2-5
ASSFAGTGTYETQY
>TRBV7-9|.|TRBJ2-7
ASSLAWGYEQY
>TRBV7-9|.|TRBJ1-1
ASSLEGGVTEAF
>TRBV7-6|TRBD2|TRBJ2-1
ASSRNSGMVGNEQF